This TCR beta chain comes out of a study of blood T cells in healthy people across ages. With a J-beta primer mix and a sample-barcoded 5' primer, a second PCR ran about 7 to 11 cycles. TCRdb re-derived calls from the 5' RACE reads in MiXCR, one entry per CDR3 protein. The sample includes approximately 780,000 distinct CDR3 sequences, roughly 24% seen only once; the top ten take roughly 3.1%. CDR3 length: 15 amino acids. Trimming cost V 6 bases and J 0 bases; bases outside gene matches: 3. Germline loops: CDR1 MRHNA, CDR2 SNTAGT. The sample was also linked to a second study, of T cells of mothers and their children. From that report: Six children, together with their three healthy Caucasian mothers, made up the donors.

This sequence was found in a boy aged 5-17 years in good health. This chain connects TRBV6-4 to TRBJ1-4, with 8 bases lining up with TRBD1. The specimen sequenced was blood. The CDR3 nucleotides read TGTGCCAGCAGGGCGACAGGGGCAACTAATGAAAAACTGTTTTTT. It translates to CASRATGATNEKLFF.